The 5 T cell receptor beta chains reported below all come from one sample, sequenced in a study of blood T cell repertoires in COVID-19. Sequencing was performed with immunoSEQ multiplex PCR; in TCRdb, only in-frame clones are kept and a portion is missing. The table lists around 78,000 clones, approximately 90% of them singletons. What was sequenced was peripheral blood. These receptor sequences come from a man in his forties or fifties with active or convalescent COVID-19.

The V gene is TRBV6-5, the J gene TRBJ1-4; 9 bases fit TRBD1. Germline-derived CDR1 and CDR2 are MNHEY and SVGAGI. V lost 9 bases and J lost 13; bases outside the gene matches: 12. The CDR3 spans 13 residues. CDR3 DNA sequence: TGTGCCAGTACCGGGACAGGGAGGGTTGGACTGTTTTTT. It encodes CASTGTGRVGLFF.

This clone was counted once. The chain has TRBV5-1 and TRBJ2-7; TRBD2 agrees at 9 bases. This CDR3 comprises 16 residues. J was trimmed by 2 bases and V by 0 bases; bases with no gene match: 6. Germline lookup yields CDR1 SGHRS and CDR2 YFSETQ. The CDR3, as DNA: TGCGCCAGCAGCTTGGAAGGTAGCGGGAGACCCTACGAGCAGTACTTC. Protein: CASSLEGSGRPYEQYF.

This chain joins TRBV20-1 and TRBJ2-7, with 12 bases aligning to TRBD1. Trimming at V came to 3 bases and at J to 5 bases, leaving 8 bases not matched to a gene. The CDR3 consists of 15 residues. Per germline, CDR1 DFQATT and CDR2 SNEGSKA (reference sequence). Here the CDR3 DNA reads TGCAGTGCTAGTTCTCGGGACAGGGGGCTCAACGAGCAGTACTTC. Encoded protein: CSASSRDRGLNEQYF.

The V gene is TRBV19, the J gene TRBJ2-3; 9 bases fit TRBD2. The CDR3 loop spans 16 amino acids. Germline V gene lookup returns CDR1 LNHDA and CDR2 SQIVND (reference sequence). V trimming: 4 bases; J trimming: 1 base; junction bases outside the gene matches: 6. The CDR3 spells CASSSSGGWGTDTQYF. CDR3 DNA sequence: TGTGCCAGTAGTAGTAGCGGGGGCTGGGGCACAGATACGCAGTATTTT. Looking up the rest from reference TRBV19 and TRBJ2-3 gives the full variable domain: DGGITQSPKYLFRKEGQNVTLSCEQNLNHDAMYWYRQDPGQGLRLIYYSQIVNDFQKGDIAEGYSVSREKKESFPLTVTSAQKNPTAFYLCASSSSGGWGTDTQYFGPGTRLTVL.

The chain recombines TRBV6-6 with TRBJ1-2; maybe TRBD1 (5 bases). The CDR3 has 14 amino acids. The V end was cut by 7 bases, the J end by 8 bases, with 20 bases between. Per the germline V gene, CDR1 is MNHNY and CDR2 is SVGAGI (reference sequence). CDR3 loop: CASTRDGGSWGYTF. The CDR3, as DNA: TGTGCCAGCACGAGGGACGGGGGATCATGGGGCTACACCTTC.